This TCR beta chain was obtained from a study of regulatory T cells in long-lasting Graves disease. Time point of the sample: newly diagnosed GD, antithyroid drugs for less than 3 months. Generation of the TCR library employed RNA extracted from PBMCs. This clonotype was detected many times. Researchers made TCR beta libraries by using iRepertoire HTBI primers and running Arm-PCR on CDR3 regions. MiXCR, run by TCRdb on the multiplex PCR reads, gives a single entry per CDR3 protein. The table has 400,000 to 650,000 distinct CDR3 sequences, approximately 16% seen once. CDR1 and CDR2 (germline): MNHEY, SVGAGI. With 2 bases clipped from V and 6 bases from J, the junction kept 6 bases outside the gene matches. The CDR3 length is 15 residues. This sample also appeared in a second study, on T cells in Graves' hyperthyroidism and ophthalmopathy. Per that paper: Ophthalmopathy, as predicted by the model, came a median around 7 months after the prediction.

The chain uses TRBV6-5 and TRBJ2-1, with TRBD1 matching 8 bases. The sequenced sample was peripheral blood mononuclear cells (PBMCs), obtained at new diagnosis, from a patient treated with antithyroid drugs. The sequence derives from a woman aged 40-60 years with Graves disease. CDR3 in DNA: TGTGCCAGCAGTTACGTGGACAGGGTACCCAATGAGCAGTTCTTC. It encodes CASSYVDRVPNEQFF.